This entry is about one T cell receptor beta chain. Its antigen is still unknown. This sample was taken from a study of cytomegalovirus exposure and HLA in healthy donors. Across the whole study: Most donors, just over 80% of over 300 genotyped, fell in the Caucasian-associated ancestry cluster.

PCR involved 60 Vbeta and 13 Jbeta primers. The repertoire was sequenced with immunoSEQ multiplex PCR; TCRdb's copy has only in-frame clones and lacks some. Of 90,000 or so clones listed, about four fifths are singletons. Study-wide results and caveats: Across donors, most TCRs were seen rarely, yet some public ones were widespread. A later examination showed that TCR association rates differed by HLA locus, with DRB1 most and HLA-C fewest.

Per the germline V gene, CDR1 is ENHRY and CDR2 is SYGVKD. V was pared by 0 bases and J by 6 bases, with 12 bases between. The CDR3 has 15 amino acids. This sequence was found in a man aged 30 to 45 in good health and CMV-seropositive. The V gene is TRBV10-3, the J gene TRBJ2-1; D remains ambiguous. The sequenced sample was PBMCs. CDR3 loop: CAISESGLAFNEQFF. The CDR3, as DNA: TGTGCCATCAGTGAGTCGGGTTTAGCCTTCAATGAGCAGTTCTTC.